A selection of T cell receptor beta chains follows, all from one sample in a study of OX40 agonist ivuxolimab in advanced cancers. Measured with immunoSEQ multiplex PCR; TCRdb has only the in-frame clones, and not every one. Seen here are about 100,000 clones, roughly 90% observed once, and the top ten hold roughly 0.15%. The sample here was CD4+ or CD8+ T cells sorted from blood, taken in a trial of the OX40 agonist ivuxolimab. The source is an adult with an advanced solid tumor such as melanoma, head and neck, liver or kidney cancer. Both conserved end residues are part of each CDR3. The order of the fields is J gene, clone size, V gene, D gene, CDR3 DNA, CDR3 protein. The D gene is left open where the match is weak. The listing skips clone size in some rows; elsewhere it reads once, few, many or a size class.

TRBJ2-3 | once | TRBV29-1 | . | TGCAGCGTTGCAATTTCGAGGGGGACTTCTACGCAGTATTTT | CSVAISRGTSTQYF
TRBJ1-5 | once | TRBV10-3 | . | TGTGCCATCAGGGGAGACAGTTTGGGCCAGCCCCAGCATTTT | CAIRGDSLGQPQHF
TRBJ1-5 | . | TRBV6-5 | TRBD1 | TGTGCCAGCAGTCGACAGGGAAATGATCAGCCCCAGCATTTT | CASSRQGNDQPQHF
TRBJ1-2 | . | TRBV10-3 | . | TGTGCCACCCTTCACACGGGCTACACCTTC | CATLHTGYTF
TRBJ2-4 | . | TRBV12-1 | . | TGTGCCAGCAGCTTTGCTCGGACCGCCAAAAACATTCAGTACTTC | CASSFARTAKNIQYF
TRBJ1-2 | . | TRBV19 | . | TGTGCCAGTAGTGGTGTGACAGCCCGCCTCTATGGCTACACCTTC | CASSGVTARLYGYTF
TRBJ2-5 | . | TRBV5-1 | . | TGCGCCAGCAGCTTGGATCCAGGGTTAAGTGAGACCCAGTACTTC | CASSLDPGLSETQYF
TRBJ1-6 | . | TRBV27 | TRBD1 | TGTGCCAGCAGTCCTGGGACAGGGCTTAATTCACCCCTCCACTTT | CASSPGTGLNSPLHF
TRBJ2-5 | . | TRBV19 | TRBD2 | TGTGCCAGTAGTATACGACTAGCGGGGAGAGAGACCCAGTACTTC | CASSIRLAGRETQYF
TRBJ1-5 | . | TRBV19 | . | TGTGCCAGTAGTATTGGGGGGGGCGATAGCAATCAGCCCCAGCATTTT | CASSIGGGDSNQPQHF
TRBJ2-7 | . | TRBV11-2 | . | TGTGCCAGCAGCTTAGGACTCTACGAGCAGTACTTC | CASSLGLYEQYF
TRBJ2-7 | . | TRBV30 | . | TGTGCCTGGAGTAGTACAGCGAGCTCCTACGAGCAGTACTTC | CAWSSTASSYEQYF
TRBJ2-3 | . | TRBV6-1 | TRBD1 | TGTGCCGCAGAATCACAGGGGCCGGCAGATACGCAGTATTTT | CAAESQGPADTQYF
TRBJ1-5 | . | TRBV6-1 | . | TGTGCCAGCAGCAAAGGACAAAGCAATCAGCCCCAGCATTTT | CASSKGQSNQPQHF
TRBJ1-1 | . | TRBV29-1 | . | TGCAGCGCCACGGGCCGTTTCGGGGCCCAAGCTTTCTTT | CSATGRFGAQAFF
TRBJ2-1 | . | TRBV7-2 | TRBD2 | TGTGCCAGCAGCTTGGGGACTAGTTGGGAGCAGTTCTTC | CASSLGTSWEQFF
TRBJ2-7 | . | TRBV6-1 | . | TGTGCCAGCAGTGTTGGGGGGCCCTCCTCCTACGAGCAGTACTTC | CASSVGGPSSYEQYF
TRBJ1-1 | once | TRBV19 | TRBD1 | TGTGCCAGTAGTGCGGGACAGTCCTTCTCGGCTTTCTTT | CASSAGQSFSAFF
TRBJ2-2 | . | TRBV30 | . | TGTGCCTGGACCCCAGGGGCCGGGGAGCTGTTTTTT | CAWTPGAGELFF
TRBJ2-1 | . | TRBV6-1 | TRBD2 | TGTGCCAGCATCCGGGAGGCGAGATCCTACAATGAGCAGTTCTTC | CASIREARSYNEQFF
TRBJ1-6 | . | TRBV30 | TRBD1 | TGTGCCTGTACCGGGACAGGGGGCGCCGGGAATTCACCCCTCCACTTT | CACTGTGGAGNSPLHF
TRBJ1-5 | . | TRBV30 | . | TGTGCCTGGAGTGACGCTTGGGTGGGCAATCAGCCCCAGCATTTT | CAWSDAWVGNQPQHF
TRBJ1-6 | . | TRBV2 | . | TGTGCCAGCGGACAGTCTGGACATAATAATTCACCCCTCCACTTT | CASGQSGHNNSPLHF
TRBJ1-4 | . | TRBV4-1 | . | TGCGCCAGCAGCCAAGGGTCAGGGGCTCTTAATGAAAAACTGTTTTTT | CASSQGSGALNEKLFF
TRBJ2-3 | . | TRBV30 | TRBD2 | TGTGCCTGGGCCACGCTAGCGGGAGGCCCTACGCAGTATTTT | CAWATLAGGPTQYF
TRBJ2-7 | . | TRBV6-5 | . | TGTGCCAGCAGTTCGGGCGGTATCTCCTACGAGCAGTACTTC | CASSSGGISYEQYF
TRBJ2-7 | . | TRBV11-2 | . | TGTGCCAGCAGCACCAGGGTTTCCTCCTACGAGCAGTACTTC | CASSTRVSSYEQYF
TRBJ2-1 | . | TRBV19 | . | TGTGCCAGTACCCCGGAACAATCGGGTAGTGAGCAGTTCTTC | CASTPEQSGSEQFF
TRBJ2-5 | . | TRBV28 | . | TGTGCCAGCAGTTTGGATCCCCGGGGCCGGGAGACCCAGTACTTC | CASSLDPRGRETQYF
TRBJ1-3 | . | TRBV30 | . | TGTGCCTCTCGGCCGCACCCGGGGTCTGGAAACACCATATATTTT | CASRPHPGSGNTIYF
TRBJ2-6 | . | TRBV29-1 | . | TGCAGCGTTCTGAGGCAGGGGACCCTCCCTGGGGCCAACGTCCTGACTTTC | CSVLRQGTLPGANVLTF
TRBJ2-2 | . | TRBV9 | . | TGTGCCAGCAGGCCCCTCGGGACTGGGTCCGGGGAGCTGTTTTTT | CASRPLGTGSGELFF
TRBJ2-2 | . | TRBV6-6 | TRBD1 | TGTGCCAGCAGTCATACAGGGGACACCGGGGAGCTGTTTTTT | CASSHTGDTGELFF
TRBJ1-2 | . | TRBV9 | TRBD1 | TGTGCCAGCAGCGTAGAGGACAGGTTTAACTATGGCTACACCTTC | CASSVEDRFNYGYTF
TRBJ2-2 | . | TRBV28 | TRBD2 | TGTGCCAGCGGTGGCGGGAGGGAGAACACCGGGGAGCTGTTTTTT | CASGGGRENTGELFF
TRBJ2-7 | . | TRBV2 | TRBD1 | TGTGCCAGCAGTGAGAATTTGGGGACAGGGAAGAAGTCCGAGCAGTACTTC | CASSENLGTGKKSEQYF
TRBJ2-1 | . | TRBV7-3 | . | TGTGCCAGCAGCTTAAGGCTAGCCCGAGAGGAGGAGCAGTTCTTC | CASSLRLAREEEQFF
TRBJ2-3 | . | TRBV5-1 | . | TGCGCCAGCAGCGTGAGTCTAGGGACAGATACGCAGTATTTT | CASSVSLGTDTQYF
TRBJ1-5 | . | TRBV2 | . | TGTGCCAGCAGACCCGGGGCGGGTAATCAGCCCCAGCATTTT | CASRPGAGNQPQHF
TRBJ2-1 | . | TRBV6-5 | . | TGTGCCAGCAGTGACCCCGGGCGGCAGTTCTTC | CASSDPGRQFF